This T cell receptor beta chain was profiled in a study of HIV-infected children after antiretroviral therapy interruption. Study overall: Interruption group median age around 8.8 years; continuous group 7 to 8 years.

Treatment meaning: PENTA 11 planned treatment interruption arm or continuous ART arm. Cryopreserved PBMC samples required at least 5 million viable cells. This clonotype was seen at least ten times. Germline CDR1 LGHNA, CDR2 YNFKEQ. V was pared by 4 bases and J by 14 bases, with 17 bases between. The CDR3 runs 12 residues. RNA-based 3' RACE libraries used unique molecular identifiers. TCRdb re-called the 3' RACE reads through MiXCR, storing one row per CDR3 protein. The sample includes over 35,000 distinct CDR3 sequences, 6.5% of them seen just once. The chain uses TRBV4-2 and TRBJ1-1; no firm D call. The starting material was CD45RA+ CD4+ T cells from PBMCs, pooled from several time points, obtained from a donor given antiretroviral therapy, either interrupted or continuous. Subset in this sample: naive CD4+ CD45RA+ CD45RO- T cells. The TCR sequence derives from a pool of human donors with HIV. Here the CDR3 reads CASSPPGTEVFF. The DNA of the CDR3 is TGTGCCAGCAGCCCCCCGGGCACAGAAGTCTTCTTT.